This TCR beta chain was identified in a study of identical twins. Everyone who donated was a healthy Caucasian. This clonotype has more than one count but fewer than ten. TCRdb fed the 5' RACE reads into MiXCR, producing one record per CDR3 protein. The sample consists of more than 600,000 distinct CDR3 sequences, 18% of them appearing once. The CDR3 totals 15 residues. The V and J ends lost 1 base and 7 bases respectively, with 13 bases between them. From germline, CDR1 is SEHNR and CDR2 FQNEAQ (reference sequence). These same data were also listed under a study on T cells expressing NK-cell markers. From that paper: Seven of the eight sequenced donors were HCMV-seropositive; one was seronegative. Five to seven of the donors carried dominant NKG2C+ clonotypes that took up roughly 1.0-8% of their CD8+ T cells. These same clonotypes (in a few donors) also led the CD3+CD56-NKG2C+ fraction.

Sequenced input: PBMCs. V gene TRBV7-9 combines with J gene TRBJ2-2; D perhaps matches TRBD2 (5 bases). The receptor was derived from a woman aged 18-29 years in good health. The DNA of the CDR3 is TGTGCCAGCAGCTTAGTTGGTGCCGGGATCGGGGAGCTGTTTTTT. This gives the protein CASSLVGAGIGELFF.